This TCR beta chain was recorded in a study of blood T cell repertoires in COVID-19. Study at large: In each case, the material was cDNA or gDNA derived from T cells, B-cell-depleted T cells, or PBMCs.

Original analysis: Quantification of nucleated cells was approximated via reference gene primer amplification. Assay used: immunoSEQ multiplex PCR; TCRdb lists only in-frame clones, some missing. V and J calls and clone size follow that table, whereas D and trimming were derived from the DNA. The sample has about 200,000 clones, approximately 84% seen once; the top ten hold roughly 4.1%. With V trimmed by 1 base and J by 8 bases, 14 bases remained unmatched. The CDR3 extends over 17 amino acids. Germline-derived CDR1 and CDR2 are WSHSY and SAAADI. The sample was peripheral blood. The rearrangement joins TRBV10-2 to TRBJ2-1, with TRBD2 matching 7 bases. The receptor comes from a man in his fifties or sixties with acute or convalescent COVID-19. The CDR3 spells CASSELAGTIGEDEQFF. The CDR3 nucleotides read TGCGCCAGCAGTGAGTTGGCCGGGACTATAGGCGAGGATGAGCAGTTCTTC.